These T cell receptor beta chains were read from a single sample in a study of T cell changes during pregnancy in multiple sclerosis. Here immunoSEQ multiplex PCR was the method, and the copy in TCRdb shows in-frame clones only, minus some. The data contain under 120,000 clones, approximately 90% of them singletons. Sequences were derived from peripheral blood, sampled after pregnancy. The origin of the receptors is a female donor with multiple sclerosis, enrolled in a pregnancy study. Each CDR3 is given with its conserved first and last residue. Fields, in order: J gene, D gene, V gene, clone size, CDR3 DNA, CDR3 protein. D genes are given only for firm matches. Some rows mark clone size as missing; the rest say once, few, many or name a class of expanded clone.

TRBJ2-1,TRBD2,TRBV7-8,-,TGTGCCAGCACCCAAAGGGACTACCTCAATGAGCAGTTCTTC,CASTQRDYLNEQFF
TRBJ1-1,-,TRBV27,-,TGTGCCAGCAGTTTAACGGGCACTGAAGCTTTCTTT,CASSLTGTEAFF
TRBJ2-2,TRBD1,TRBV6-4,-,TGTGCCAGCAGTGACTCAGGACAGGGGGGTGACACCGGGGAGCTGTTTTTT,CASSDSGQGGDTGELFF
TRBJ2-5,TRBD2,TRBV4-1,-,TGCGCCAGCAGCCAAGAATTACGGGCTAGCGGGGGGACCTACCAAGAGACCCAGTACTTC,CASSQELRASGGTYQETQYF
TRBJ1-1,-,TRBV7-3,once,TGTGCCAGCAGCGAGGGAATGAACACTGAAGCTTTCTTT,CASSEGMNTEAFF
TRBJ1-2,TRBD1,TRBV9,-,TGTGCCAGCAGCCCGCGGACAGGGGGCGCGGGTGGCTACACCTTC,CASSPRTGGAGGYTF
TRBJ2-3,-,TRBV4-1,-,TGCGCCAGCAGCCAAGCTCGAGGGACGCAGTATTTT,CASSQARGTQYF
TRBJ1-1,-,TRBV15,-,TGTGCCACCCGGGATCCTAAGAACACTGAAGCTTTCTTT,CATRDPKNTEAFF
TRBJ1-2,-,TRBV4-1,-,TGCGCCAGCAGCCAAGTTGGGGGAGGCTATGGCTACACCTTC,CASSQVGGGYGYTF
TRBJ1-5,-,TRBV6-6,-,TGTGCCAGCAGTTATGAAGGGGTTCAGCCCCAGCATTTT,CASSYEGVQPQHF
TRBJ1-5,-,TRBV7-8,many,TGTGCCAGCAGCCAAGACAGTTATAGCAATCAGCCCCAGCATTTT,CASSQDSYSNQPQHF
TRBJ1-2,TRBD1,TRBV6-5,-,TGTGCCAGCAGTTACTCCGGGACAGACAGTAACTATGGCTACACCTTC,CASSYSGTDSNYGYTF
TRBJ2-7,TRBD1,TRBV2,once,TGTGCCAGCAGTGAAGTGGGGGGACAGGGGCCGTACGAGCAGTACTTC,CASSEVGGQGPYEQYF
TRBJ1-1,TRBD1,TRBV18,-,TGTGCCAGCAGGGACAGCCGGAGCACTGAAGCTTTCTTT,CASRDSRSTEAFF
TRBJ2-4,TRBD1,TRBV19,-,TGTGCCAGTTCAGGGGGCGCGGACATTCAGTACTTC,CASSGGADIQYF
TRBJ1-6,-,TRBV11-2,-,TGTGCCAGCAGCTTAGATCCCGGGGGACTCTCCTATAATTCACCCCTCCACTTT,CASSLDPGGLSYNSPLHF
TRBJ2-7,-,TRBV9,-,TGTGCCAGCAGTGTTAACAGCGGAGCAACCTACGAGCAGTACTTC,CASSVNSGATYEQYF
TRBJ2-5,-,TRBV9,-,TGTGCCAGCAGCGTACACTACCAAGAGACCCAGTACTTC,CASSVHYQETQYF
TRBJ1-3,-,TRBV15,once,TGTGCCACCAGCAGTGGGGGGGCAATTGGAAACACCATATATTTT,CATSSGGAIGNTIYF
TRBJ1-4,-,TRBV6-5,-,TGTGCCAGCTCCGCCGGGGGGGAAAAACTGTTTTTT,CASSAGGEKLFF
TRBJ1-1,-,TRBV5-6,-,TGTGCCAGCAGCTTGGCTCGGGGGTTGAGCACTGAAGCTTTCTTT,CASSLARGLSTEAFF
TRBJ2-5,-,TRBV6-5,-,TGTGCCAGCAGTTCGGGAGGACAGCAAGAGACCCAGTACTTC,CASSSGGQQETQYF
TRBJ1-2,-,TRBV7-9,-,TGTGCCAGCAGCTTAGAGGGGTTCGGGAGCTATGGCTACACCTTC,CASSLEGFGSYGYTF
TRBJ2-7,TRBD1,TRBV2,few,TGTGCCAGCAGTAGACAGGGGGCTGGCGAGCAGTACTTC,CASSRQGAGEQYF
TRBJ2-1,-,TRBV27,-,TGTGCCAGCAGTAACAGGGCCTACAATGAGCAGTTCTTC,CASSNRAYNEQFF
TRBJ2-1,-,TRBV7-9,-,TGTGCCAGCAGCCCCAGGGTTAGCTCCTACAATGAGCAGTTCTTC,CASSPRVSSYNEQFF
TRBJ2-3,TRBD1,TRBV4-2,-,TGTGCCAGCAGCCAAGAACCAGGGGGCGTTGATACGCAGTATTTT,CASSQEPGGVDTQYF
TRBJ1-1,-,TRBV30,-,TGTGCCTGGAGTGTACTAGGGAGTTCCATGAACACTGAAGCTTTCTTT,CAWSVLGSSMNTEAFF
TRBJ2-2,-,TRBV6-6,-,TGTGCCAGCAGTTCCAGTACCGGGGAGCTGTTTTTT,CASSSSTGELFF
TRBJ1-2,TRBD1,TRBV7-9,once,TGTGCCAGCAGCCCGAAGGGACAGGGGGAACCTAACTATGGCTACACCTTC,CASSPKGQGEPNYGYTF
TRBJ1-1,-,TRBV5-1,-,TGCGCCAGCAGCTTGGCAGGGTCAAACACTGAAGCTTTCTTT,CASSLAGSNTEAFF
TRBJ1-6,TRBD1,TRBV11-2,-,TGTGCCAGCAGCTCCCGAGTACCGGGACAGCGTAATTCACCCCTCCACTTT,CASSSRVPGQRNSPLHF
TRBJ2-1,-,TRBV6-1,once,TGTGCCAGCAGTGAAAGGGGACTGGCGGGACAGCCCTACAATGAGCAGTTCTTC,CASSERGLAGQPYNEQFF
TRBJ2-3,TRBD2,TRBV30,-,TGTGCCTGGAGTCACGGGACTAGCGGGGGGGCAACAGATACGCAGTATTTT,CAWSHGTSGGATDTQYF
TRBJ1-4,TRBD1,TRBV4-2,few,TGTGCCAGCAGCCAAGACAGAACAGGGGTTGAAAAACTGTTTTTT,CASSQDRTGVEKLFF
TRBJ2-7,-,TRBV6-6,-,TGTGCCAGCAGTTACTCGGCAGGGGCCTACGAGCAGTACTTC,CASSYSAGAYEQYF
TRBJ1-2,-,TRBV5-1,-,TGCGCCAGCAGCCCGGGGGGTGGACACTATGGCTACACCTTC,CASSPGGGHYGYTF
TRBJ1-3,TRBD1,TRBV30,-,TGTGCCTGGGACAGGGTCTCTGGAAACACCATATATTTT,CAWDRVSGNTIYF
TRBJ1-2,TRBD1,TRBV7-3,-,TGTGCCAGCAGCCCCTCGCTAGGGACAGCCTATGGCTACACCTTC,CASSPSLGTAYGYTF
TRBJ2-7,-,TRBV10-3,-,TGTGCCATCAGTGGCGCTAGCTCCTACGAGCAGTACTTC,CAISGASSYEQYF
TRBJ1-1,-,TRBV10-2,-,TGCGCCAGCAGTGATGGGGGGGAGGACACTGAAGCTTTCTTT,CASSDGGEDTEAFF
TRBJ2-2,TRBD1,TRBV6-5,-,TGTGCCAGCAGTTACGGGGACAGGGAATACACCGGGGAGCTGTTTTTT,CASSYGDREYTGELFF
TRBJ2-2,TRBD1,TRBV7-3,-,TGTGCCAGCAGCGAACAACAGGGGGCGGGGACCGGGGAGCTGTTTTTT,CASSEQQGAGTGELFF
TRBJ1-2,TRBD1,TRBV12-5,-,TGTGCTAGTGGTTTGGTCTTAGGGAAACAGGGGGCCCATGGCTACACCTTC,CASGLVLGKQGAHGYTF
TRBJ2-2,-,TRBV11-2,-,TGTGCCAGCACACTTCTCAGGGGGGACAACACCGGGGAGCTGTTTTTT,CASTLLRGDNTGELFF
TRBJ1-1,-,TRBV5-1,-,TGCGCCAGCAGCGCCCTCGGGGGTGGGGTGAACACTGAAGCTTTCTTT,CASSALGGGVNTEAFF
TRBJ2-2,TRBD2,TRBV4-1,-,TGCGCCAGCAGCCAGGACCTGACTAGCCCCGGGGAGCTGTTTTTT,CASSQDLTSPGELFF
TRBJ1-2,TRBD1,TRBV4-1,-,TGCGCCAGCAGCCAAGACTATCGGGGACAGGGGGGTCAAGAAGGCTACACCTTC,CASSQDYRGQGGQEGYTF
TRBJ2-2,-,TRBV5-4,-,TGTGCCAGCAGCCCCAGGGCTCAGGAAGGCGGGGAGCTGTTTTTT,CASSPRAQEGGELFF
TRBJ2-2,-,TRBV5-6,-,TGTGCCAGCAGCTTGCTTGTAAACACCGGGGAGCTGTTTTTT,CASSLLVNTGELFF
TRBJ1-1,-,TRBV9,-,TGTGCCAGCAGTCCTGGGGAGGGGGCTTTCTTT,CASSPGEGAFF
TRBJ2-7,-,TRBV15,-,TGTGCCACCAGCAGAAACCAGGGGAGCCCCTACGAGCAGTACTTC,CATSRNQGSPYEQYF
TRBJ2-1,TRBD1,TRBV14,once,TGTGCCAGCAGCCACGTCAGGGGGCCCTACAATGAGCAGTTCTTC,CASSHVRGPYNEQFF
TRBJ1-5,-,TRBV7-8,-,TGTGCCAGCAGCTTAGGTCTCCCCCCCCAGCATTTT,CASSLGLPPQHF
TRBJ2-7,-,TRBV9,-,TGTGCCAGCAGCGTATGGGGGGGGGCCTCCGACGAGCAGTACTTC,CASSVWGGASDEQYF